This T cell receptor (beta chain) was identified in a study of blood T cell repertoires in COVID-19. Study information: Acute-phase and convalescent COVID-19 samples originated in the United States, Italy and Spain.

In its sample, this clone was seen a few times. Recruitment covered roughly 22 US areas and drew participants whose ages spanned about 18 to 95 years. Researchers sorted participants into cohorts using their self-reported clinical history. Recovered participants had two consecutive negative NP/OP PCR tests, healthcare professional clearance, or symptom resolution. CDR1 and CDR2 (germline): SGHVS, FQNEAQ. J lost 9 bases, V lost 3 bases, and 13 bases had no gene match. CDR3 length: 16 residues. Here immunoSEQ multiplex PCR was the method, and the copy in TCRdb shows in-frame clones only, minus some. This table has over 350,000 clones, about 83% appearing once.

This TCR came from a woman aged 45-65 years who had recovered from COVID-19. Material: PBMCs or T cells enriched from blood (not recorded which). The V and J genes are TRBV7-8 and TRBJ1-5; TRBD1 aligns across 8 bases. The CDR3, as DNA: TGTGCCAGCAGCTTCAGTTCCCCGGACAGGGCCTGGCCCCAGCATTTT. Translation gives CASSFSSPDRAWPQHF.